These 30 T cell receptor beta chains were sequenced from one sample in a study of early T cells in non-severe SARS-CoV-2 infection. Each CDR3 protein is one row after TCRdb ran MiXCR on the 5' RACE reads. The sample consists of roughly 66,000 distinct CDR3 sequences, 9.1% of them appearing once. Input material: whole blood. Every receptor here comes from an adult who was a healthcare worker with PCR-confirmed SARS-CoV-2 infection or an uninfected control (not recorded which).

By sample fraction, this clonotype is medium-sized (0.01 to 0.1%). The J gene is TRBJ2-5, the V gene TRBV29-1; either TRBD1 or TRBD2 may fit D (5 bases each). Germline loops: CDR1 SQVTM, CDR2 ANQGSEA. V shed 6 bases and J shed 2 bases, with 13 bases lying between them. CDR3 size: 13 residues. CDR3 sequence reads: CSVVSGRQETQYF. The CDR3, as DNA: TGCAGCGTGGTCTCGGGACGGCAAGAGACCCAGTACTTC.

The V and J genes are TRBV6-6 and TRBJ2-5, with a tentative D call TRBD2 (6 bases). The germline V and J ends were trimmed by 6 bases and 4 bases, with 18 bases remaining between them. The CDR3 consists of 15 residues. Germline values: CDR1 MNHNY, CDR2 SVGAGI (reference sequence). The CDR3 here is CASRSSQEGGETQYF. The DNA for the CDR3 is TGTGCCAGCAGGTCCTCCCAGGAGGGCGGAGAGACCCAGTACTTC.

This clonotype appeared a few times. This rearrangement joins TRBV7-3 to TRBJ2-5; 7 bases map to TRBD2. The CDR3 has 15 residues. V was clipped by 6 bases and J by 5 bases; unmatched bases: 12. The V gene's germline CDR1 is SGHTA and CDR2 FQGTGA. The CDR3 bases are TGTGCCAGCAGACGTGGACTAGTGCCGGAGGAGACCCAGTACTTC. It specifies CASRRGLVPEETQYF. Together with reference TRBV7-3 and TRBJ2-5, the CDR3 gives the full variable domain: GAGVSQTPSNKVTEKGKYVELRCDPISGHTALYWYRQSLGQGPEFLIYFQGTGAADDSGLPNDRFFAVRPEGSVSTLKIQRTERGDSAVYLCASRRGLVPEETQYFGPGTRLLVL.

This sequence joins TRBV3-1 and TRBJ1-6, with D hard to call. The CDR3 has 15 amino acids. The germline V and J ends were trimmed by 1 base and 11 bases, with 15 bases remaining between them. Germline V lookup: CDR1 LGHDT, CDR2 YNNKEL (reference sequence). CDR3 amino acids: CASSQGGSYRAPLHF. Written as DNA, the CDR3 is TGTGCCAGCAGCCAAGGCGGATCGTATCGGGCACCCCTCCACTTT.

The chain employs TRBV7-2 and TRBJ1-6, with TRBD1 matching over 9 bases. Looked up from germline, CDR1 is SGHTA and CDR2 is FQGNSA. V dropped 5 bases and J dropped 9; count of bases not matched to a gene: 2. The CDR3 consists of 13 residues. CDR3 DNA: TGTGCCAGCAGCAAGGACAGGGGTTCACCCCTCCACTTT. Translated: CASSKDRGSPLHF.

The chain joins TRBV20-1 to TRBJ1-1; D remains ambiguous. V lost 7 bases to trimming and J lost 0 bases, with 12 bases between them. Germline V CDR1 and CDR2: DFQATT, SNEGSKA (reference sequence). This CDR3 spans 13 amino acids. The CDR3 nucleotides are TGCAGTGGAGACGAGGGTCTGAACACTGAAGCTTTCTTT. This encodes CSGDEGLNTEAFF.

In its sample, this clonotype was seen a few times. The genes are TRBV11-2 and TRBJ1-6, with D possibly TRBD1 on 6 matching bases. The CDR3 is 15 amino acids. The ends were cut back, 6 bases at V and 9 bases at J, with 18 bases in the middle. Germline values: CDR1 SGHAT, CDR2 FQNNGV. CDR3 DNA sequence: TGTGCCAGCAGGCCCGTCGGGGGGCGCGGTTCACCCCTCCACTTT. This translates into CASRPVGGRGSPLHF.

This clonotype has a count of ten or more. The gene calls are TRBV7-8 and TRBJ2-3; unclear D gene. The CDR3 contains 16 residues. The ends were cut back, 5 bases at V and 0 bases at J, with 15 bases in the middle. Germline loops: CDR1 SGHVS, CDR2 FQNEAQ. The CDR3 DNA is TGTGCCAGCAGCCCCCTGGGCTTCTCTAGCACAGATACGCAGTATTTT. It yields the protein CASSPLGFSSTDTQYF.

The V gene is TRBV20-1, the J gene TRBJ1-6; a weak D match, TRBD1 (6 bases). Germline V gene sequence: CDR1 DFQATT, CDR2 SNEGSKA (reference sequence). Trimming left V 0 bases short and J 12 bases short, with 15 bases between. This CDR3 region has 14 residues. In DNA form, the CDR3 reads TGCAGTGCTAGAGATCCGACAGGAGGACGACCCCTCCACTTT. Translated: CSARDPTGGRPLHF.

The V and J genes are TRBV6-7 and TRBJ2-7; TRBD2 is a possible D gene (6 bases). TRBV6-7 is an open reading frame whose function is uncertain. The CDR3 length is 14 residues. V was pared by 6 bases and J by 6 bases, with 18 bases between. DNA for the CDR3: TGTGCCAGCAGCTCCCGGGGCGGGGTCTCCGAGCAGTACTTC. It specifies CASSSRGGVSEQYF.

This chain joins TRBV11-2 and TRBJ2-3; 7 bases fit TRBD1. After removal of 4 bases from V and 6 bases from J, the junction contained 10 bases not matched to a gene. This CDR3 has 15 amino acids. In germline, CDR1 is SGHAT, CDR2 FQNNGV. CDR3 bases: TGTGCCAGCAGCTCATACAGGGGAAGGGTGGATACGCAGTATTTT. Protein sequence: CASSSYRGRVDTQYF.

This clonotype was seen many times. The genes are TRBV6-2 or TRBV6-3 and TRBJ2-7, with a tentative D call TRBD2 (5 bases). The ends were cut back, 0 bases at V and 7 bases at J, with 28 bases in the middle. Germline CDR1 MNHEY, CDR2 SVGEGT. The CDR3 extends over 19 amino acids. The CDR3 here is CASSYSIEPQVEATEEQYF. The CDR3 coding sequence is TGTGCCAGCAGTTACTCGATCGAACCTCAGGTGGAGGCTACTGAAGAGCAGTACTTC.

This clonotype has more than one count but fewer than ten. Germline is not matched at one junction end, which may reflect a read error. The chain has TRBV5-8 and TRBJ1-4, with D perhaps TRBD1 (5 bases). Germline V gene sequence: CDR1 SGHTS, CDR2 YDEGEE. The CDR3 has 15 amino acids. CDR3 coding DNA: TGTGCCAGCAGATTGGGGCGGGCGGCTAATGAAAAACTGTTTTTT. As protein: CASRLGRAANEKLFF. The full variable domain, completed using reference TRBV5-8 and TRBJ1-4, is EAGVTQSPTHLIKTRGQQATLRCSPISGHTSVYWYQQALGLGLQFLLWYDEGEERNRGNFPPRFSGRQFPNYSSELNVNALELEDSALYLCASRLGRAANEKLFFGSGTQLSVL.

This clonotype was recorded many times. This chain joins TRBV5-1 and TRBJ2-1; 9 bases align to TRBD2. V trimming: 0 bases; J trimming: 7 bases; junction bases outside the gene matches: 8. CDR1 is SGHRS, CDR2 YFSETQ, per germline. This CDR3 is 16 amino acids long. The CDR3 DNA reads TGCGCCAGCAGCTTGGGTTGGCTAGCGGGAAAAAATGAGCAGTTCTTC. Amino acids: CASSLGWLAGKNEQFF.

In its sample, this clonotype was seen many times. The genes are TRBV6-5 and TRBJ2-2; no clear D. The germline V gene encodes CDR1 MNHEY and CDR2 SVGAGI. CDR3 length: 14 amino acids. The germline V and J ends were trimmed by 2 bases and 1 base, with 5 bases remaining between them. CDR3 protein: CASSYLMNTGELFF. Written as DNA, the CDR3 is TGTGCCAGCAGTTACCTGATGAACACCGGGGAGCTGTTTTTT.

There are many counts of this clonotype. CDR3 in amino acids: CASSLVGGSAGETQYF. The CDR3, as DNA: TGCGCCAGCAGCTTGGTCGGCGGGAGCGCGGGAGAGACCCAGTACTTC. J is TRBJ2-5 and V is TRBV5-1, with TRBD2 matching over 7 bases. V gave up 0 bases and J gave up 4 bases; unmatched junction bases: 9. CDR3 size: 16 residues. CDR1 is SGHRS, CDR2 YFSETQ, per germline.

The gene calls are TRBV20-1 and TRBJ2-5; 9 bases are a match to TRBD1. V lost 3 bases, J lost 5 bases, and 10 bases stayed unmatched. Per germline, CDR1 DFQATT and CDR2 SNEGSKA (reference sequence). The CDR3 runs 15 residues. The CDR3 DNA follows: TGCAGTGCTAGTCGAAACAGGGGGCGGCGGGAGACCCAGTACTTC. It translates to CSASRNRGRRETQYF.

This clonotype was seen more than once but under ten times. The chain combines TRBV20-1 with TRBJ2-1, with D tentatively TRBD1 or TRBD2 (5 bases each). The CDR3 is 13 residues long. CDR1 DFQATT and CDR2 SNEGSKA come from the germline V gene (reference sequence). This chain's CDR3 is CSGAGPHYNEQFF. CDR3 sequence (DNA): TGCAGCGGGGCGGGTCCCCACTACAATGAGCAGTTCTTC.

The table lists this clonotype with a few counts. The chain joins TRBV2 to TRBJ2-7; the D gene is possibly TRBD1 (5 bases). Germline lookup yields CDR1 SNHLY and CDR2 FYNNEI. V was pared by 4 bases and J by 3 bases, with 10 bases between. CDR3 length: 13 residues. CDR3 sequence: CASSVSGIYEQYF. The CDR3 DNA is TGTGCCAGCAGTGTCTCAGGGATCTACGAGCAGTACTTC.

This clonotype has more than one count but fewer than ten. The junction departs from the called germline gene at one end, perhaps through a read error. The gene calls are TRBV7-2 and TRBJ2-2; TRBD2 might be the D (5 bases). The CDR3 consists of 15 residues. Germline CDR1 SGHTA, CDR2 FQGNSA. Here the CDR3 DNA reads TGTGCCAGCAGCCTTTCCTATTCGAACACCGGGGAGCTTTTTTTT. It specifies CASSLSYSNTGELFF.

This clonotype occurred a few times. V is TRBV7-8 and J is TRBJ2-5, with D unclear. CDR1 is SGHVS, CDR2 FQNEAQ, per germline. This CDR3 has 14 amino acids. V was clipped by 1 base and J by 2 bases, with 8 bases between them. CDR3 region: CASSLVQLQETQYF. CDR3 bases: TGTGCCAGCAGCTTAGTGCAACTACAAGAGACCCAGTACTTC.

This chain connects TRBV29-1 to TRBJ2-1, with TRBD1 as a possible D gene (6 bases). From germline, CDR1 is SQVTM and CDR2 ANQGSEA. The germline V and J ends were trimmed by 7 bases and 8 bases, with 15 bases remaining between them. This CDR3 has 12 residues. CDR3 loop: CSAQSPGDEQFF. The CDR3 coding sequence is TGCAGCGCCCAATCCCCAGGGGATGAGCAGTTCTTC.

This clonotype was detected ten times or more. The rearrangement uses TRBV24-1 and TRBJ2-1, with D perhaps TRBD1 (5 bases). The germline CDR1 and CDR2 sequences are KGHDR and SFDVKD. Between the trimmed V and J ends, which lost 2 bases and 7 bases, there was a span of 14 bases. This CDR3 is 15 amino acids long. CDR3 DNA: TGTGCCACCAGTGATTCAGCCCCAGGGTCTAATGAGCAGTTCTTC. It specifies CATSDSAPGSNEQFF.

This chain links TRBV12-3 or TRBV12-4 with TRBJ2-3; D unresolved. V was trimmed by 2 bases and J by 3 bases, leaving 3 bases between them. CDR3 length: 12 residues. In nucleotides, the CDR3 is TGTGCCAGCAGTTTAATGACAGATACGCAGTATTTT. It translates to CASSLMTDTQYF.

This clonotype has only a few counts. The CDR3 coding sequence is TGTGCCAGCGCTATTCCGACGGGCCGGGATGAAAAACTGTTTTTT. Its protein product is CASAIPTGRDEKLFF. The chain carries TRBV12-3 or TRBV12-4 and TRBJ1-4; D is uncertain. V was cut by 8 bases and J by 6 bases, with 19 bases left in between. The CDR3 runs 15 residues.

This chain joins TRBV6-1 and TRBJ2-1; D not resolved. Trimming pared 0 bases from V and 9 bases from J, leaving 6 bases between. CDR1 and CDR2 (germline): MNHNS, SASEGT. The CDR3 loop spans 12 amino acids. Here the CDR3 DNA reads TGTGCCAGCAGTGAAGCCCGGACTGAGCAGTTCTTC. Protein product: CASSEARTEQFF.

The chain links TRBV7-7 to TRBJ2-7; TRBD2 matches 11 bases. Germline loops: CDR1 SSHAT, CDR2 FNYEAQ (reference sequence). J lost 7 bases, V lost 0 bases, and 5 bases had no gene match. The CDR3 runs to 15 residues. The CDR3 protein is CASSLASGRAGEQYF. For the CDR3, the DNA is TGTGCCAGCAGCTTAGCTAGCGGGAGGGCCGGTGAGCAGTACTTC.

This clonotype has only a few counts. The chain links TRBV4-3 to TRBJ1-1, with TRBD1 identical over 7 bases. CDR1 is LGHNA and CDR2 is YSLEER in the germline V gene. The CDR3 sequence is 16 residues long. The V segment lost 3 bases and the J segment 4 bases; nucleotides outside the gene matches: 11. The CDR3 nucleotides are TGCGCCAGCAGCCAGGAAGGGGGCGGTGGAGGCACTGAAGCTTTCTTT. This encodes CASSQEGGGGGTEAFF.

The J gene is TRBJ2-1, the V gene TRBV29-1; 8 nucleotides match TRBD2. Germline V gives CDR1 SQVTM, CDR2 ANQGSEA. The CDR3 has 13 amino acids. Unmatched junction bases numbered 7, after V lost 4 bases and J lost 8 bases. CDR3 in amino acids: CSVAGLVWDEQFF. The CDR3 DNA reads as TGCAGCGTTGCGGGACTAGTTTGGGATGAGCAGTTCTTC.

This clonotype was counted ten times or more. The chain is built from TRBV5-5 and TRBJ2-2; TRBD1 matches 7 bases. The trim removed 4 bases at V and 4 bases at J, leaving 7 bases unmatched. CDR1 SGHKS and CDR2 YYEKEE come from the germline V gene (reference sequence). The CDR3 is 15 amino acids. CDR3 in amino acids: CASSVTGQSTGELFF. CDR3 nucleotides: TGTGCCAGCAGCGTGACAGGGCAATCCACCGGGGAGCTGTTTTTT.